This TCR beta chain was sequenced for a study of CD8+ T cells in alopecia areata. Across the study: Patients received oral tofacitinib, 5 to 10 mg twice daily, for moderate-to-severe alopecia areata. Study conclusions and caveats: Clonality in lesional scalp, especially alopecia totalis/universalis, exceeded that of normal scalp. Persistence of many expanded lesional clones was seen in scalp and blood during tofacitinib.

As to treatment: oral pan-JAK inhibitor, 5-10 mg twice daily. Sorting separated CD4+ and CD8+ T cells out of PBMCs. In the case of this clone: The antigen remains unidentified.

The CDR3 has 17 residues. CDR1 and CDR2 (germline): SGDLS, YYNGEE. Trimming at V came to 0 bases and at J to 1 base, leaving 7 bases not matched to a gene. The authors extracted RNA and reverse transcribed it into cDNA as the sequencing template. Produced via immunoSEQ multiplex PCR; TCRdb's table is partial and in-frame only. The sample has about 270,000 clones; about 60% are singletons. The rearrangement uses TRBV9 and TRBJ2-3; TRBD2 matches at 8 bases. The receptor comes from a human donor with alopecia areata. The sequences come from CD4+ T cells sorted from blood, collected at roughly week 53, from a patient treated with tofacitinib. CDR3 sequence: CASSVGTSGLGTDTQYF. CDR3 DNA sequence: TGTGCCAGCAGCGTAGGAACTAGCGGACTTGGCACAGATACGCAGTATTTT.